This is a list of T cell receptor beta chains from one sample in a study of blood T cell repertoires in COVID-19. Some clones are missing from TCRdb's copy, which holds only in-frame ones; the method was immunoSEQ multiplex PCR. In the table there are roughly 68,000 clones, 85% to 90% of which are singletons. Sequenced input: PBMCs or T cells enriched from blood (not recorded which). The receptors stem from a woman aged 40 to 50 who had recovered from COVID-19. CDR3s include the opening cysteine and the closing phenylalanine or tryptophan. The D gene is left open where the match is weak. Only part of the rows carry a size: once, few, many, or a class if the clone is expanded.

J,size,D,V,DNA,CDR3
TRBJ1-1,-,-,TRBV7-3,TGTGCCAGCAGCTTAAACGGGAACACTGAAGCTTTCTTT,CASSLNGNTEAFF
TRBJ1-5,-,-,TRBV29-1,TGCAGCGCCAGGGGCGTAGAAGGTCAGCCCCAGCATTTT,CSARGVEGQPQHF
TRBJ1-2,-,TRBD1,TRBV9,TGTGCCAGCAGTGCCATGGGACAGGGTTTTTCTGGCTACACCTTC,CASSAMGQGFSGYTF
TRBJ2-1,-,-,TRBV29-1,TGCAGCGGCTACGGGACTGGGGCGGGGCACTCCTACAATGAGCAGTTCTTC,CSGYGTGAGHSYNEQFF
TRBJ2-5,-,TRBD2,TRBV10-3,TGTGCCACCGCCGATGCGGCGGGGACTAGCGGGGGACAGACCCAGTACTTC,CATADAAGTSGGQTQYF
TRBJ1-6,few,TRBD1,TRBV19,TGTGCCAGTAGCACCGGGACAGGCAATTCACCCCTCCACTTT,CASSTGTGNSPLHF
TRBJ1-1,-,TRBD1,TRBV10-2,TGCGCCATCCAAACAGGGGGCCAAGAAGCTTTCTTT,CAIQTGGQEAFF
TRBJ2-2,-,TRBD2,TRBV15,TGTGCCACCAGCAGATCCCGGACTAGAGACACCGGGGAGCTGTTTTTT,CATSRSRTRDTGELFF
TRBJ1-1,-,-,TRBV6-7,TGTGCCAATTCGTCGGGACACACAACCCCCTCGAACACTGAAGCTTTCTTT,CANSSGHTTPSNTEAFF
TRBJ2-1,-,TRBD1,TRBV19,TGTGCCAGTAGTATAGCGACAGGGGGGCACAATGAGCAGTTCTTC,CASSIATGGHNEQFF
TRBJ2-1,few,-,TRBV3-1/TRBV3-2,TGTGCCAGCAGCCAAGCTTCCAGGGAGCAGTTCTTC,CASSQASREQFF
TRBJ2-1,-,-,TRBV10-1,TGCGCCAGCAGCGCCCAACTGGCCTACAATGAGCAGTTCTTC,CASSAQLAYNEQFF
TRBJ2-3,-,TRBD1,TRBV18,TGTGCCAGCTCACCGTGGACAGGGGGCACAGATACGCAGTATTTT,CASSPWTGGTDTQYF
TRBJ1-2,-,-,TRBV14,TGTGCCAGCAGCCATCTATCCCCGAACGGCTACACCTTC,CASSHLSPNGYTF
TRBJ1-3,-,-,TRBV19,TGTGCCAGTACCCAAAAGAGCTCTGGAAACACCATATATTTT,CASTQKSSGNTIYF
TRBJ2-5,-,TRBD1,TRBV29-1,TGCAGCGTGCCCGGGACAGGGAAAGAGACCCAGTACTTC,CSVPGTGKETQYF
TRBJ2-2,-,TRBD1,TRBV7-6,TGTGCCAGCAGGCCCTGGACAGGGCAGAACACCGGGGAGCTGTTTTTT,CASRPWTGQNTGELFF
TRBJ2-3,-,TRBD2,TRBV28,TGTGCCAGCAGTTTAAGCGGGGGGCGTTCTAGCACAGATACGCAGTATTTT,CASSLSGGRSSTDTQYF
TRBJ2-5,-,TRBD1,TRBV2,TGTGCCAGCAGTTGGGACAGCGAGTGGGAGACCCAGTACTTC,CASSWDSEWETQYF
TRBJ2-1,-,-,TRBV3-1/TRBV3-2,TGTGCCAGCAGCCATTCAACTCCCAATAATGAGCAGTTCTTC,CASSHSTPNNEQFF
TRBJ2-5,-,-,TRBV19,TGTGCCAGTAGTATTGGCACAGAGACCCAGTACTTC,CASSIGTETQYF
TRBJ1-1,-,TRBD1,TRBV5-1,TGCGCCAGCAGCGTGACAGGGGGCAACACTGAAGCTTTCTTT,CASSVTGGNTEAFF
TRBJ2-1,few,TRBD1,TRBV6-4,TGTGCCAGCAGTGAAGGACAGGGGGTCAATGAGCAGTTCTTC,CASSEGQGVNEQFF
TRBJ1-1,-,-,TRBV18,TGTGCCAGCTCACCCCCGTCGGGAGGGCGGAACACTGAAGCTTTCTTT,CASSPPSGGRNTEAFF
TRBJ1-2,-,-,TRBV6-5,TGTGCCAGCAGTTTGGGGGGGCAAGGGGGCTACACCTTC,CASSLGGQGGYTF
TRBJ2-7,-,TRBD2,TRBV4-2,TGTGCCAGCAGCCAACAGCGGGGGGCCTACGAGCAGTACTTC,CASSQQRGAYEQYF
TRBJ2-2,-,TRBD2,TRBV5-1,TGCGCCAGCAGCTTGGGACTAGCGTTGGGCACCGGGGAGCTGTTTTTT,CASSLGLALGTGELFF
TRBJ1-1,-,-,TRBV7-9,TGTGCCAGCAGCTTATCCCAACAGGAGAACACTGAAGCTTTCTTT,CASSLSQQENTEAFF
TRBJ1-1,-,-,TRBV6-2/TRBV6-3,TGTGCCAGCAGTTGGACAGTGAACACTGAAGCTTTCTTT,CASSWTVNTEAFF
TRBJ2-1,once,-,TRBV18,TGTGCCAGCTCACCACCCCAGGCGCCCGGCAATGAGCAGTTCTTC,CASSPPQAPGNEQFF
TRBJ2-6,-,TRBD1,TRBV6-2/TRBV6-3,TGTGCCAGCAGCACGACAGGGACTGGGGCCAACGTCCTGACTTTC,CASSTTGTGANVLTF
TRBJ2-3,-,TRBD2,TRBV7-2,TGTGCCAGCAGCTCCCAAGCGGGGGACACAGATACGCAGTATTTT,CASSSQAGDTDTQYF
TRBJ2-7,once,-,TRBV7-8,TGTGCCAGCAGCTTAGATGGGGGCTATCCCTACGAGCAGTACTTC,CASSLDGGYPYEQYF
TRBJ1-1,few,-,TRBV6-5,TGTGCCAGCAAACCTAGGGGTCAGGAGAACACTGAAGCTTTCTTT,CASKPRGQENTEAFF
TRBJ2-3,-,TRBD1,TRBV13,TGTGCCAGCAGCTCCCACCCGCCAGTACAGGGGTTGCCCACAGATACGCAGTATTTT,CASSSHPPVQGLPTDTQYF
TRBJ1-1,-,-,TRBV12-3/TRBV12-4,TGTGCCAGCAGAAGGGAGGGGGGTGAAGCTTTCTTT,CASRREGGEAFF
TRBJ2-5,-,-,TRBV5-1,TGCGCCAGCAGCTTGTCTCAGGCAGTCCAAGAGACCCAGTACTTC,CASSLSQAVQETQYF